This TCR beta chain was documented in a study of cytomegalovirus exposure and HLA in healthy donors. The V gene lost 3 bases and the J gene lost 4 bases, with 10 bases spanning the gap. CDR1 SGHRS and CDR2 YFSETQ come from the germline V gene. The CDR3 is 14 residues long. 60 Vbeta and 13 Jbeta primers were used in PCR. Profiling relied on immunoSEQ multiplex PCR, and the TCRdb table lists in-frame clones only, not all of them. The sample contains under 200,000 clones, 75% to 90% of which appear only once. Turning to this clone: Its target is unknown.

Broader study findings: Within the data, a cluster of highly shared sequence variants was likely a sequencing artifact.

Every donor was a healthy person donating bone marrow. This clonotype originated in a human donor in good health. Sequenced input: PBMCs. J is TRBJ2-2 and V is TRBV5-1, with TRBD1 as a possible D gene (5 bases). CDR3 protein: CASSSRQSTGELFF. The CDR3 DNA sequence: TGCGCCAGCAGCTCCCGACAGAGCACCGGGGAGCTGTTTTTT.